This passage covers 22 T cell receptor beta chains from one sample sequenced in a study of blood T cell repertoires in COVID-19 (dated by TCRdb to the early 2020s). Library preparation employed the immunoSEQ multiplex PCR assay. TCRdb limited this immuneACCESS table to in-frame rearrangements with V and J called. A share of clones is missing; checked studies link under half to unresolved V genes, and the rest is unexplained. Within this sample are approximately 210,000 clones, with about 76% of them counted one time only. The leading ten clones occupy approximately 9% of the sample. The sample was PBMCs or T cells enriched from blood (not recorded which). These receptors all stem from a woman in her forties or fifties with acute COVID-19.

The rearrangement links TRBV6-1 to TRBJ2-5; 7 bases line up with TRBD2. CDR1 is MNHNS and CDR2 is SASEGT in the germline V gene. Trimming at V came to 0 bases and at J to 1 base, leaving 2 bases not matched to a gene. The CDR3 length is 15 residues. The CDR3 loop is CASSEAAGFQETQYF. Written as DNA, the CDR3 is TGTGCCAGCAGTGAAGCAGCGGGGTTCCAAGAGACCCAGTACTTC.

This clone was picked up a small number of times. The CDR3 reads CASSQLAGAGELFF. For the CDR3, the DNA is TGTGCCAGCAGCCAACTAGCGGGAGCCGGGGAGCTGTTTTTT. The rearrangement uses TRBV3-1 (or the pseudogene TRBV3-2) and TRBJ2-2, with 10 bases fitting TRBD2. The V segment lost 2 bases and the J segment 6 bases; nucleotides outside the gene matches: 0. The CDR3 contains 14 residues. Germline V gene data show CDR1 as LGHDT and CDR2 as YNNKEL (reference sequence).

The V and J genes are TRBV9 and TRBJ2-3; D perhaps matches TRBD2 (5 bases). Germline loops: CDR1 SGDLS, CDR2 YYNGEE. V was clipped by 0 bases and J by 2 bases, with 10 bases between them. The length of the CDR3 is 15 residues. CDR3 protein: CASSVEGVHTDTQYF. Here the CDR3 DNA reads TGTGCCAGCAGCGTAGAGGGAGTACACACAGATACGCAGTATTTT.

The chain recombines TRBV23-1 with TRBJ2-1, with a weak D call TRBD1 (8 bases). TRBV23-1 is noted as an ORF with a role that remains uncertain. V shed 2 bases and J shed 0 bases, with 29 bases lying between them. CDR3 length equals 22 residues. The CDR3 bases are TGCGCCAGCAGTCAACACAAAAATCGGACAGGGCGGGAGTCAAGCTCCTACAATGAGCAGTTCTTC. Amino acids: CASSQHKNRTGRESSSYNEQFF.

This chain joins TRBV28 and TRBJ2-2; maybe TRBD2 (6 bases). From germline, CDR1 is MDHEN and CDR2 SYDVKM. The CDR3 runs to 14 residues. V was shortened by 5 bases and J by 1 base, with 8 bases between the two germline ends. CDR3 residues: CASSGGVNTGELFF. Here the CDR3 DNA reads TGTGCCAGCAGTGGCGGGGTGAACACCGGGGAGCTGTTTTTT. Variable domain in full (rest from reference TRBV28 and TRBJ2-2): DVKVTQSSRYLVKRTGEKVFLECVQDMDHENMFWYRQDPGLGLRLIYFSYDVKMKEKGDIPEGYSVSREKKERFSLILESASTNQTSMYLCASSGGVNTGELFFGEGSRLTVL.

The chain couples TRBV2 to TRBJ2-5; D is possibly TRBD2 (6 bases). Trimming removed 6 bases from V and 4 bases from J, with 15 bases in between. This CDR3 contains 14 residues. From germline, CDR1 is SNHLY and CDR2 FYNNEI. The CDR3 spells CASRREGQRETQYF. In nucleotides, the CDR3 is TGTGCCAGCAGGCGGGAAGGGCAGCGAGAGACCCAGTACTTC.

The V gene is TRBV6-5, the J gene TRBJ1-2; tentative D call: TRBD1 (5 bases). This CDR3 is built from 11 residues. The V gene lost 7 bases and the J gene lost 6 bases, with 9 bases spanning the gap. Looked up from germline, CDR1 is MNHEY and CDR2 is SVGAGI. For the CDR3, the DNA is TGTGCCAGCACAAGGGGAAATGGCTACACCTTC. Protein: CASTRGNGYTF.

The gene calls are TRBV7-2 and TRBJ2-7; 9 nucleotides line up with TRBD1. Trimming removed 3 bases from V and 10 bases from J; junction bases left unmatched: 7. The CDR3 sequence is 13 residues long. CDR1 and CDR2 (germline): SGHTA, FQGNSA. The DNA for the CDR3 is TGTGCCAGCAGCTTGGGGGACAGGGCTAGTCAGTACTTC. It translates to CASSLGDRASQYF.

CDR3 loop: CAISGPGQGGNEQFF. Here the CDR3 DNA reads TGTGCCATCAGTGGGCCGGGACAGGGAGGCAATGAGCAGTTCTTC. This chain links TRBV10-3 with TRBJ2-1, with 9 nucleotides matching TRBD1. The CDR3 has 15 amino acids. V lost 4 bases to trimming and J lost 6 bases; unmatched junction nucleotides: 7. CDR1 ENHRY and CDR2 SYGVKD come from the germline V gene.

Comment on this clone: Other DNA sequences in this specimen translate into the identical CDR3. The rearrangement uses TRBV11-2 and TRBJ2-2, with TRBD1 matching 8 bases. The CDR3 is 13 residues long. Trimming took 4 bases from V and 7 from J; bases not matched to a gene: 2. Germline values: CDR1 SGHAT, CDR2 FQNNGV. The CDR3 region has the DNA TGTGCCAGCAGCTCACAGGGGGTCGGGGAGCTGTTTTTT. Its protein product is CASSSQGVGELFF.

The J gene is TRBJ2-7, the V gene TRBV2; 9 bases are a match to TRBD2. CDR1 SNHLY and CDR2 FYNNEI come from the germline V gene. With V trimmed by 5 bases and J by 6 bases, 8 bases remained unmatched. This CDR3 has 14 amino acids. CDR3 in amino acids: CASSSSGSIGEQYF. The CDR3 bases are TGTGCCAGCAGTAGTAGCGGGAGCATCGGCGAGCAGTACTTC. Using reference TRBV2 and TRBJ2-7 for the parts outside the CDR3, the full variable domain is EPEVTQTPSHQVTQMGQEVILRCVPISNHLYFYWYRQILGQKVEFLVSFYNNEISEKSEIFDDQFSVERPDGSNFTLKIRSTKLEDSAMYFCASSSSGSIGEQYFGPGTRLTVT.

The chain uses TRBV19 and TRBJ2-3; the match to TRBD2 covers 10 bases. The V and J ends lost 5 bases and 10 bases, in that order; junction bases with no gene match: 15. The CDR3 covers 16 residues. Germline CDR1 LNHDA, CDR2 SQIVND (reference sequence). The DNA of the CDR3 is TGTGCCAGTAGTCCCCCCCGAGCGGGAGGGCCGGTGGCGCAGTATTTT. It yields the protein CASSPPRAGGPVAQYF.

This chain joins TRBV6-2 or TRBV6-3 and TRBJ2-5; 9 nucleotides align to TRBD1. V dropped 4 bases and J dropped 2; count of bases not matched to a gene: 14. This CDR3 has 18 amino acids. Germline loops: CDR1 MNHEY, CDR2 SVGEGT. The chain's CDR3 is CASSSGTGTLRKQETQYF. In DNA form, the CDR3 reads TGTGCCAGCAGTTCCGGGACAGGGACCCTCCGTAAACAAGAGACCCAGTACTTC.

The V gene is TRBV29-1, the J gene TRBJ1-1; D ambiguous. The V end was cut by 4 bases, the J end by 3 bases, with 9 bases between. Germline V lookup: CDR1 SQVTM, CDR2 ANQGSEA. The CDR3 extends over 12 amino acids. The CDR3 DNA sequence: TGCAGCGTTGTTAGAGGGCACACTGAAGCTTTCTTT. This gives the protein CSVVRGHTEAFF.

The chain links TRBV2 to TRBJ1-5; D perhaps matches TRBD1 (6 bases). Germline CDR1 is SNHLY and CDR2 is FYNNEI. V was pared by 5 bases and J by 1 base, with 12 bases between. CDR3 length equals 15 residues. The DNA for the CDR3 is TGTGCCAGCAGTCTACAGGGTACGAGCAATCAGCCCCAGCATTTT. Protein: CASSLQGTSNQPQHF.

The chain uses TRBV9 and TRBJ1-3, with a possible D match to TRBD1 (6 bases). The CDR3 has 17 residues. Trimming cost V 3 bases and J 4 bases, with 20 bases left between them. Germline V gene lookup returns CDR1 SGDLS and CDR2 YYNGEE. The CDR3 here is CASSATPGTSRGNTIYF. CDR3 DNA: TGTGCCAGCAGCGCGACCCCTGGGACATCCCGGGGAAACACCATATATTTT.

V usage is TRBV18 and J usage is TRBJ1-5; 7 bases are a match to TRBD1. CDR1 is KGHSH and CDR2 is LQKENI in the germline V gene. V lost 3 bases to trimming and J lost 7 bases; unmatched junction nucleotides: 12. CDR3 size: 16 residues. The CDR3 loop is CASSPQNRGPGQPQHF. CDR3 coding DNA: TGTGCCAGCTCACCCCAAAACAGGGGACCTGGCCAGCCCCAGCATTTT.

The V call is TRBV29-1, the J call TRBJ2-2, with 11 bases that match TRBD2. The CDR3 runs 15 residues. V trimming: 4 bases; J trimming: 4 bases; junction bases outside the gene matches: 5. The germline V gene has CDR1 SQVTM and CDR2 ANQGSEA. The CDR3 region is CSVGGTSGSTGELFF. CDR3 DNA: TGCAGCGTTGGGGGAACTAGCGGGAGCACCGGGGAGCTGTTTTTT.

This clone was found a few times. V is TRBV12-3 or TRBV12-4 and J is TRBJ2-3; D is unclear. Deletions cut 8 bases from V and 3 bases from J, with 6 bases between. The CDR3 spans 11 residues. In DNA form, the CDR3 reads TGTGCCAGCTGCAGGACAGATACGCAGTATTTT. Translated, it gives CASCRTDTQYF.

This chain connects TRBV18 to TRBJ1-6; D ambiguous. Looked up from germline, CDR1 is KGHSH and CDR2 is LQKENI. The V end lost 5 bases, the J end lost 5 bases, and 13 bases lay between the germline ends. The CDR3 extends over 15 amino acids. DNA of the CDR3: TGTGCCAGCTCAAGAGGATCCGGGGATAATTCACCCCTCCACTTT. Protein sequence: CASSRGSGDNSPLHF.

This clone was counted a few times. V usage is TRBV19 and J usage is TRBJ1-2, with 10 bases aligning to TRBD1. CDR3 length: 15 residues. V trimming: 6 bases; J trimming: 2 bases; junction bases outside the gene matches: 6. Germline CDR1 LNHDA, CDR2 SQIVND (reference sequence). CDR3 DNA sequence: TGTGCCAGTAGGGGACAGGGGACCCTAAACTATGGCTACACCTTC. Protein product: CASRGQGTLNYGYTF.

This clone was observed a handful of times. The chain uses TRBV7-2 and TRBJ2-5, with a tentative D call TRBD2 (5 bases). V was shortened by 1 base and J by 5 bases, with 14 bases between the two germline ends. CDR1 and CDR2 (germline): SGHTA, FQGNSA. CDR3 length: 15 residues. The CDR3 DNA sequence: TGTGCCAGCAGCTTAGTTCGCGGGCAATGGGAGACCCAGTACTTC. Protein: CASSLVRGQWETQYF.